This T cell receptor beta chain was identified in a study of vaccination and CD4 T cells after COVID-19. Across the whole study: Six male and four female convalescents took part, two of them Hispanic. Median time from COVID diagnosis to post-COVID sampling was 101 days (35 to 161).

Documented time point: late sampling 161 to 241 days after vaccination in a few convalescent patients. The treatment was: approximately nine-day PBMC culture with coronavirus spike peptide pools or control peptides (ViraFEST assay). ViraFEST used peptide pools to expand antigen-specific T cells before TCR sequencing. This clonotype has just a few counts. Its antigen is undetermined. There are 15 residues in the CDR3. With 5 bases clipped from V and 9 bases from J, the junction kept 11 bases outside the gene matches. CDR1 and CDR2 from the germline V gene are SGHTA and FQGTGA. With the Oncomine TCR Beta short-read assay, DNA from cultured CD4+ T cells was sequenced. TCRdb redid the calling of the PCR reads with MiXCR, one entry per CDR3 protein. Among approximately 17,000 distinct CDR3 sequences listed, 50% to 65% were seen once.

The sequence came from a human donor who had recovered from COVID-19. The sample was CD4+ T cells from blood, cultured in vitro, taken about 7 months after SARS-CoV-2 vaccination. The chain joins TRBV7-3 to TRBJ2-1; 9 bases line up with TRBD2. In nucleotides, the CDR3 is TGTGCCAGCAGCCCCTTTGGACTAGCGCTAGGTGAGCAGTTCTTC. It specifies CASSPFGLALGEQFF.